These 24 T cell receptor beta chains were sequenced from one sample in a study of blood T cell repertoires in COVID-19. TCRdb's table, derived via immunoSEQ multiplex PCR, lists solely in-frame clones and lacks some. The sample has about 160,000 clones, roughly 85% seen once. The sample consisted of peripheral blood. Receptors were obtained from a woman aged 50 to 65 with COVID-19, enrolled during active disease.

V and J are TRBV27 and TRBJ2-7, with TRBD1 identical over 8 bases. This CDR3 is built from 13 residues. Germline assignment: CDR1 MNHEY and CDR2 SMNVEV (reference sequence). V gave up 5 bases and J gave up 6 bases; unmatched junction bases: 6. The chain's CDR3 is CASSTGQGSEQYF. The CDR3 region has the DNA TGTGCCAGCAGTACCGGACAGGGCTCCGAGCAGTACTTC.

This clone has just a few counts. The chain has TRBV4-3 and TRBJ2-7, with TRBD1 matching over 8 bases. Germline V gene sequence: CDR1 LGHNA, CDR2 YSLEER. J was trimmed by 6 bases and V by 6 bases; bases with no gene match: 7. The CDR3 has 13 residues. CDR3 DNA sequence: TGCGCCAGCAGGCTACAGGGGGAAGGCGAGCAGTACTTC. Translating gives CASRLQGEGEQYF.

The chain joins TRBV28 to TRBJ1-2, with TRBD1 as a possible D gene (6 bases). The CDR3 contains 15 residues. Trimming left V 3 bases short and J 4 bases short, with 15 bases between. Germline V gene sequence: CDR1 MDHEN, CDR2 SYDVKM. DNA of the CDR3: TGTGCCAGCAGTTTTAAGTATAGGACAGTCTATGGCTACACCTTC. This sequence encodes CASSFKYRTVYGYTF.

The gene calls are TRBV10-3 and TRBJ2-7; D remains ambiguous. V dropped 3 bases and J dropped 6 bases, with 9 bases sitting between them. The CDR3 totals 12 residues. CDR1 and CDR2 from the germline V gene are ENHRY and SYGVKD. The CDR3: CAISDGSPEQYF. CDR3 nucleotides: TGTGCCATCAGTGACGGTTCCCCCGAGCAGTACTTC.

V gene TRBV4-1 combines with J gene TRBJ1-1; maybe TRBD1 (6 bases). The CDR3 spans 15 residues. Between the trimmed V and J ends, which lost 4 bases and 11 bases, there was a span of 23 bases. Germline CDR1 and CDR2: MGHRA and YSYEKL. CDR3 protein: CASSLERGGAVRAFF. The CDR3 nucleotides read TGCGCCAGCAGCCTTGAGCGGGGGGGGGCCGTTCGGGCTTTCTTT.

This clone was counted a few times. This chain uses TRBV6-5 with TRBJ2-5; weak D call: TRBD1 (6 bases). V was trimmed by 5 bases and J by 4 bases, leaving 14 bases between them. The CDR3 is 14 amino acids. Germline CDR1 and CDR2: MNHEY and SVGAGI. Here the CDR3 reads CASSTGNQAETQYF. For the CDR3, the DNA is TGTGCCAGCAGTACAGGGAACCAAGCAGAGACCCAGTACTTC.

This clone is a singleton in its sample. V usage is TRBV7-9 and J usage is TRBJ1-2; TRBD1 matches 8 bases. CDR1 SEHNR and CDR2 FQNEAQ come from the germline V gene (reference sequence). The CDR3 consists of 17 residues. V trimming: 5 bases; J trimming: 6 bases; junction bases outside the gene matches: 17. CDR3 DNA sequence: TGTGCCAGCAGCCCCGGACAGGGAAGAGTAAGGGTCGATGGCTACACCTTC. Encoded protein: CASSPGQGRVRVDGYTF.

This chain links TRBV18 with TRBJ1-1; 8 bases are a match to TRBD1. This CDR3 is built from 15 residues. Germline CDR1 reads KGHSH; CDR2 reads LQKENI. Unmatched junction bases numbered 9, after V lost 3 bases and J lost 6 bases. The CDR3: CASSPLEQGAAEAFF. In nucleotides, the CDR3 is TGTGCCAGCTCACCTTTAGAGCAGGGGGCGGCTGAAGCTTTCTTT.

This clone was recorded at least ten times. The gene calls are TRBV9 and TRBJ2-2; possible D gene TRBD1, 7 bases. V lost 4 bases, J lost 1 base, and 14 bases lay in between. This CDR3 has 16 residues. Per the germline V gene, CDR1 is SGDLS and CDR2 is YYNGEE. CDR3 protein: CASSSRGRGNTGELFF. The CDR3 DNA sequence: TGTGCCAGCAGCTCTAGGGGGCGGGGGAACACCGGGGAGCTGTTTTTT.

J is TRBJ1-3 and V is TRBV19; D gene ambiguous. Germline CDR1 and CDR2: LNHDA and SQIVND (reference sequence). V was clipped by 4 bases and J by 0 bases, with 13 bases between them. CDR3 size: 16 residues. The CDR3 nucleotides read TGTGCCAGTAGTAGTGAGGGAACATTCTCTGGAAACACCATATATTTT. Translating gives CASSSEGTFSGNTIYF.

This chain links TRBV12-2 with TRBJ2-1; the DNA was not used to check the table's D call, TRBD2. TRBV12-2 is classified as a pseudogene. The CDR3 has 15 amino acids. CDR3 protein: CASRLVCGVYNEQFF. The CDR3 region has the DNA TGTGCAAGTCGCTTAGTCTGCGGGGTTTACAATGAGCAGTTCTTC.

This chain links TRBV18 with TRBJ2-5; tentatively, D is TRBD2 (6 bases). Deletions cut 2 bases from V and 2 bases from J, with 12 bases between. This CDR3 is built from 15 residues. Germline V lookup: CDR1 KGHSH, CDR2 LQKENI. In nucleotides, the CDR3 is TGTGCCAGCTCACCAACTAGCTCGTCTCAAGAGACCCAGTACTTC. It encodes CASSPTSSSQETQYF.

The rearrangement joins TRBV7-2 to TRBJ2-5, with 15 positions matching TRBD2. The CDR3 consists of 18 residues. The junction had 9 bases not matched to a gene; V was cut back by 2 bases and J by 5 bases. Germline CDR1 is SGHTA and CDR2 is FQGNSA. The CDR3 nucleotides read TGTGCCAGCAGCTTATATGTAGGACTAGCGGGGGGGGCGGAGACCCAGTACTTC. Residues: CASSLYVGLAGGAETQYF.

The rearrangement joins TRBV2 to TRBJ1-1, with a tentative D call TRBD1 (5 bases). V was trimmed by 6 bases and J by 6 bases, leaving 8 bases between them. Germline V CDR1 and CDR2: SNHLY, FYNNEI. This CDR3 is built from 11 residues. The CDR3 spells CASRGLAEAFF. CDR3 bases: TGTGCCAGCAGGGGGCTGGCTGAAGCTTTCTTT.

This chain joins TRBV19 and TRBJ1-1; no clear D. Trimming removed 1 base at V and 6 bases at J, with 12 bases between. The CDR3 has 14 residues. Germline assignment: CDR1 LNHDA and CDR2 SQIVND (reference sequence). The DNA for the CDR3 is TGTGCCAGTAGTATAGGGGCGACCTACGCTGAAGCTTTCTTT. Its translation is CASSIGATYAEAFF. The whole variable domain, remainder taken from reference TRBV19 and TRBJ1-1, is DGGITQSPKYLFRKEGQNVTLSCEQNLNHDAMYWYRQDPGQGLRLIYYSQIVNDFQKGDIAEGYSVSREKKESFPLTVTSAQKNPTAFYLCASSIGATYAEAFFGQGTRLTVV.

V and J are TRBV5-1 and TRBJ1-1; D perhaps matches TRBD1 (5 bases). The CDR3 consists of 15 residues. Germline CDR1 and CDR2: SGHRS and YFSETQ. V was cut by 2 bases and J by 0 bases, with 11 bases left in between. The CDR3 DNA sequence: TGCGCCAGCAGCTTTTGGGGCAGCATGAACACTGAAGCTTTCTTT. Translation: CASSFWGSMNTEAFF.

V gene TRBV6-6 combines with J gene TRBJ1-2, with 9 bases lining up with TRBD1. This CDR3 contains 17 residues. V lost 5 bases to trimming and J lost 3 bases; unmatched junction nucleotides: 13. Germline V gives CDR1 MNHNY, CDR2 SVGAGI (reference sequence). The DNA of the CDR3 is TGTGCCAGCAGTCAAACTGGGACAGGGCCAAGGGACTATGGCTACACCTTC. Translation: CASSQTGTGPRDYGYTF.

The chain has TRBV13 and TRBJ2-7, with TRBD2 as a possible D gene (7 bases). Germline V gene lookup returns CDR1 PRHDT and CDR2 FYEKMQ (reference sequence). This CDR3 contains 16 residues. The V and J ends lost 3 bases and 6 bases respectively, with 21 bases between them. This CDR3 reads CASSFPLGGGPGEQYF. The CDR3 DNA sequence: TGTGCCAGCAGCTTCCCTCTTGGGGGGGGGCCGGGCGAGCAGTACTTC. The entire variable domain, with the rest obtained from reference TRBV13 and TRBJ2-7, is as follows: AAGVIQSPRHLIKEKRETATLKCYPIPRHDTVYWYQQGPGQDPQFLISFYEKMQSDKGSIPDRFSAQQFSDYHSELNMSSLELGDSALYFCASSFPLGGGPGEQYFGPGTRLTVT.

The rearrangement links TRBV9 to TRBJ2-7; D is unresolved. The V gene's germline CDR1 is SGDLS and CDR2 YYNGEE. The V and J ends lost 4 bases and 1 base respectively, with 9 bases between them. The CDR3 has 13 residues. CDR3 loop: CASSLDISYEQYF. The CDR3 nucleotides are TGTGCCAGCAGCTTAGACATTTCCTACGAGCAGTACTTC.

The rearrangement links TRBV18 to TRBJ2-1, with 11 bases aligning to TRBD1. This CDR3 has 16 residues. Germline loops: CDR1 KGHSH, CDR2 LQKENI. Trimming at V came to 5 bases and at J to 4 bases, leaving 7 bases not matched to a gene. The CDR3 reads CASSIGQGALYNEQFF. The CDR3, as DNA: TGTGCCAGCTCAATAGGACAGGGGGCATTGTACAATGAGCAGTTCTTC.

V and J are TRBV7-2 and TRBJ2-5; 8 bases agree with TRBD2. The germline V gene has CDR1 SGHTA and CDR2 FQGNSA. After removal of 1 base from V and 1 base from J, the junction contained 8 bases not matched to a gene. The CDR3 spans 17 residues. The CDR3 is CASSLVGSGALQETQYF. In DNA form, the CDR3 reads TGTGCCAGCAGCTTAGTGGGTAGCGGGGCGCTCCAAGAGACCCAGTACTTC.

The chain has TRBV28 and TRBJ2-2, with a possible D match to TRBD1 (5 bases). The CDR3 sequence is 16 residues long. Trimming cost V 3 bases and J 4 bases, with 15 bases left between them. From germline, CDR1 is MDHEN and CDR2 SYDVKM. The CDR3 spells CASSLSDRPITGELFF. CDR3 nucleotides: TGTGCCAGCAGTTTGTCCGACAGACCGATCACCGGGGAGCTGTTTTTT.

This clone was picked up a small number of times. V is TRBV28 and J is TRBJ1-5; no definite D call. Between the trimmed V and J ends, which lost 8 bases and 2 bases, there was a span of 16 bases. The germline V gene has CDR1 MDHEN and CDR2 SYDVKM. There are 15 residues in the CDR3. The CDR3 reads CASGETTDGNQPQHF. In DNA, the CDR3 is TGTGCCAGCGGTGAGACGACTGATGGCAATCAGCCCCAGCATTTT.

V and J are TRBV19 and TRBJ2-2, with 8 bases that match TRBD1. There are 16 residues in the CDR3. The trim removed 4 bases at V and 5 bases at J, leaving 9 bases unmatched. The germline gives CDR1 LNHDA, CDR2 SQIVND (reference sequence). As DNA, the CDR3 is TGTGCCAGTAGTAAGGAGGGGACAGGAGGGACCGGGGAGCTGTTTTTT. Protein: CASSKEGTGGTGELFF. The full variable domain, rest sourced from reference TRBV19 and TRBJ2-2, is DGGITQSPKYLFRKEGQNVTLSCEQNLNHDAMYWYRQDPGQGLRLIYYSQIVNDFQKGDIAEGYSVSREKKESFPLTVTSAQKNPTAFYLCASSKEGTGGTGELFFGEGSRLTVL.